The entry that follows covers one TCR beta chain sequence. This entry is derived from a study of blood T cell repertoires in COVID-19. CDR1 and CDR2 from the germline V gene are MNHEY and SMNVEV (reference sequence). The CDR3 is 13 amino acids. Trimming removed 8 bases from V and 2 bases from J; junction bases left unmatched: 5. TCRdb's table, derived via immunoSEQ multiplex PCR, lists solely in-frame clones and lacks some. The profile shows 220,000 or so clones, 88% of them singletons. Sequencing was done on a sample of PBMCs or T cells enriched from blood (not recorded which). The V and J genes are TRBV27 and TRBJ2-7; 8 bases agree with TRBD1. This sequence was found in a woman aged 50 to 60 with acute COVID-19. In DNA form, the CDR3 reads TGTGCCAGCCACCGACAGGGGACCTACGAGCAGTACTTC. It translates to CASHRQGTYEQYF.